Listed below are T cell receptor beta chains from one sample, sequenced in a study of shared clonotypes between healthy human individuals. Assay: immunoSEQ multiplex PCR; the TCRdb copy retains only in-frame clones and omits some. The sample includes around 1.6 million clones, approximately 98% seen only once; the top ten take about 0.45%. Sequenced input: naive CD4+ T cells sorted from blood. All receptors derive from a man aged 30-40 years in good health. The CDR3 runs from the conserved cysteine through the conserved F or W. The order of the fields is V gene, J gene, CDR3 protein.

v_gene: TRBV2; j_gene: TRBJ1-4; CDR3aa: CASSDPNEKLFF
v_gene: TRBV5-5; j_gene: TRBJ1-5; CDR3aa: CASSFLREGQPQHF
v_gene: TRBV10-2; j_gene: TRBJ2-3; CDR3aa: CASRGQGAPTDTQYF
v_gene: TRBV5-1; j_gene: TRBJ2-7; CDR3aa: CASSPGAEGLEEQYF
v_gene: TRBV13; j_gene: TRBJ2-3; CDR3aa: CASSLDPPGRGADTQYF
v_gene: TRBV10-3; j_gene: TRBJ1-4; CDR3aa: CAIRSDSREKLFF
v_gene: TRBV18; j_gene: TRBJ2-4; CDR3aa: CASSPRRELGAKNIQYF
v_gene: TRBV9; j_gene: TRBJ1-3; CDR3aa: CASSVRGFDSAPGNTIYF
v_gene: TRBV5-1; j_gene: TRBJ2-2; CDR3aa: CASSFGLAPNTGELFF
v_gene: TRBV9; j_gene: TRBJ2-1; CDR3aa: CASSELAGSSYNEQFF